The 3 T cell receptor beta chains below come from one sample, sequenced in a study of OX40 agonist ivuxolimab in advanced cancers. Data came from immunoSEQ multiplex PCR; TCRdb stores just in-frame clones and leaves some out. The data contain approximately 72,000 clones, just over 85% of them singletons. The material was CD4+ or CD8+ T cells sorted from blood, obtained in a trial of the OX40 agonist ivuxolimab. The receptor source for this set is an adult with an advanced solid tumor such as melanoma, head and neck, liver or kidney cancer.

The gene calls are TRBV11-2 and TRBJ1-6; possible D gene TRBD1, 6 bases. The germline CDR1 and CDR2 sequences are SGHAT and FQNNGV. Trimming took 0 bases from V and 9 from J, leaving 12 bases between them. The CDR3 loop spans 15 amino acids. The CDR3 region has the DNA TGTGCCAGCAGCTTAGAGGCGGGGGGCGGTTCACCCCTCCACTTT. Amino acid sequence: CASSLEAGGGSPLHF.

V and J are TRBV9 and TRBJ2-3; 10 bases line up with TRBD2. The CDR3 is made up of 15 amino acids. V shed 7 bases, J shed 2 bases, and the junction held 7 bases outside the gene matches. Germline CDR1 reads SGDLS; CDR2 reads YYNGEE. This CDR3 is CASGSSGGPTDTQYF. CDR3 bases: TGTGCCAGCGGCTCTAGCGGGGGCCCCACAGATACGCAGTATTTT. The variable domain in full, completed from reference TRBV9 and TRBJ2-3, reads DSGVTQTPKHLITATGQRVTLRCSPRSGDLSVYWYQQSLDQGLQFLIQYYNGEERAKGNILERFSAQQFPDLHSELNLSSLELGDSALYFCASGSSGGPTDTQYFGPGTRLTVL.

The chain combines TRBV4-3 with TRBJ2-5; weak D call: TRBD1 (6 bases). The germline V gene encodes CDR1 LGHNA and CDR2 YSLEER. The CDR3 has 14 residues. V lost 0 bases to trimming and J lost 7 bases, with 12 bases between them. The CDR3 DNA reads as TGCGCCAGCAGCCAAGATGTTGTGGGGGCGACCCAGTACTTC. Encoded protein: CASSQDVVGATQYF.